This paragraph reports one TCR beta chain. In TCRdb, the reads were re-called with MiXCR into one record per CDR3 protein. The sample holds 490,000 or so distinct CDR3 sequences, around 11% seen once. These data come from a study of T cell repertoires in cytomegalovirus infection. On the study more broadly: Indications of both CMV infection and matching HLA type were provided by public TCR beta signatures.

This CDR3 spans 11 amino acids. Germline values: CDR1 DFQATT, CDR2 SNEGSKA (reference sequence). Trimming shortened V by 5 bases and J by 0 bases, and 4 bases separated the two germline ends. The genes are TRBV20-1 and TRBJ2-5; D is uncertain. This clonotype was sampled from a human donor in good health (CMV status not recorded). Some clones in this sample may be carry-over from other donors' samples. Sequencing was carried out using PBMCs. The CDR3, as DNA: TGCAGTGCTGAAAACCAAGAGACCCAGTACTTC. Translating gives CSAENQETQYF.